Below, 25 T cell receptor beta chains from the same sample are listed, as sequenced in a study of blood T cell repertoires in COVID-19. Some clones are missing from TCRdb's copy, which holds only in-frame ones; the method was immunoSEQ multiplex PCR. The top ten hold around 30% of the sample, which has over 200,000 clones, approximately 80% seen once. The specimen sequenced was peripheral blood. The receptors shown here come from a man aged 40-55 years with acute or convalescent COVID-19.

This clone was counted a single time. The V and J genes are TRBV5-1 and TRBJ1-2; 12 bases line up with TRBD1. The CDR3 extends over 15 amino acids. J gave up 7 bases and V 4 bases, and 8 bases lay outside the gene matches. Germline-derived CDR1 and CDR2 are SGHRS and YFSETQ. As DNA, the CDR3 is TGCGCCAGCAGCCCCTTCGGGACAGGGGGCCTTGGCTACACCTTC. Residues: CASSPFGTGGLGYTF.

The gene calls are TRBV3-1 (or the pseudogene TRBV3-2) and TRBJ2-7; 8 bases fit TRBD2. Germline loops: CDR1 LGHDT, CDR2 YNNKEL (reference sequence). J was trimmed by 5 bases and V by 4 bases; bases with no gene match: 10. This CDR3 contains 15 residues. The CDR3 protein is CASSPLPSGWNEQYF. The CDR3 DNA sequence: TGTGCCAGCAGCCCCCTCCCTAGCGGGTGGAACGAGCAGTACTTC.

The rearrangement links TRBV7-2 to TRBJ1-2, with 12 bases aligning to TRBD1. V was clipped by 0 bases and J by 6 bases; unmatched bases: 2. The CDR3 covers 15 residues. Germline CDR1 SGHTA, CDR2 FQGNSA. The CDR3 region is CASSLAGQGAHGYTF. CDR3 coding DNA: TGTGCCAGCAGCTTAGCGGGACAGGGGGCCCATGGCTACACCTTC.

The J gene is TRBJ2-7, the V gene TRBV5-6, with D possibly matching TRBD2 (5 bases). V lost 4 bases and J lost 3, with 14 bases in between. Germline V gene lookup returns CDR1 SGHDT and CDR2 YYEEEE. The CDR3 covers 14 residues. The chain's CDR3 is CASSMARDDYEQYF. DNA for the CDR3: TGTGCCAGCAGCATGGCTCGGGATGACTACGAGCAGTACTTC.

The chain joins TRBV11-2 to TRBJ2-7; the match to TRBD2 covers 11 bases. CDR3 length equals 16 residues. Germline trimming cut 4 bases from V and 5 bases from J; bases unmatched to any gene: 10. Germline lookup yields CDR1 SGHAT and CDR2 FQNNGV. This CDR3 reads CASSSIITSGRNEQYF. The CDR3 DNA is TGTGCCAGCAGCTCTATAATTACTAGCGGGAGAAACGAGCAGTACTTC.

The J gene is TRBJ2-7, the V gene TRBV3-1 (or the pseudogene TRBV3-2); 7 bases map to TRBD2. From germline, CDR1 is LGHDT and CDR2 YNNKEL (reference sequence). The junction had 8 bases not matched to a gene; V was cut back by 4 bases and J by 2 bases. The CDR3 contains 15 residues. This CDR3 reads CASSPVGGRAYEQYF. The CDR3 DNA sequence: TGTGCCAGCAGCCCCGTCGGGGGGAGGGCCTACGAGCAGTACTTC.

The V gene is TRBV5-4, the J gene TRBJ1-2, with D perhaps TRBD1 (5 bases). Per the germline V gene, CDR1 is SGHNT and CDR2 is YYREEE (reference sequence). This CDR3 is 12 amino acids long. The V and J ends lost 5 bases and 10 bases respectively, with 15 bases between them. CDR3 in amino acids: CASSNLDSLYTF. The CDR3 DNA reads TGTGCCAGCAGTAACCTAGACAGCCTCTACACCTTC.

This chain joins TRBV11-2 and TRBJ2-5; possible D gene TRBD2, 7 bases. Germline V gives CDR1 SGHAT, CDR2 FQNNGV. V lost 3 bases and J lost 7, with 12 bases in between. The CDR3 length is 13 residues. CDR3 protein: CASSLGGPGTQYF. The DNA of the CDR3 is TGTGCCAGCAGCTTGGGGGGGCCGGGGACCCAGTACTTC.

The chain is built from TRBV3-1 (or the pseudogene TRBV3-2) and TRBJ2-1; no reliable D call. Germline assignment: CDR1 LGHDT and CDR2 YNNKEL (reference sequence). This CDR3 spans 15 amino acids. Trimming removed 4 bases at V and 4 bases at J, with 14 bases between. CDR3 nucleotides: TGTGCCAGCAGCCCCCGAGATAGTTTATACAATGAGCAGTTCTTC. Translating it yields CASSPRDSLYNEQFF.

CDR3 bases: TGTGCCAGCAGCTTAAGGGGCACGGGCATCTACGAGCAGTACTTC. Translated: CASSLRGTGIYEQYF. V gene TRBV11-2 combines with J gene TRBJ2-7, with D possibly TRBD1 on 5 matching bases. Germline V gene sequence: CDR1 SGHAT, CDR2 FQNNGV. Between the trimmed V and J ends, which lost 2 bases and 3 bases, there was a span of 14 bases. The CDR3 sequence is 15 residues long.

The V gene is TRBV18, the J gene TRBJ1-1, with TRBD1 as a possible D gene (5 bases). The V end lost 5 bases, the J end lost 6 bases, and 10 bases lay between the germline ends. Germline values: CDR1 KGHSH, CDR2 LQKENI. The CDR3 runs 12 residues. CDR3 in DNA: TGTGCCAGCTCATCCAGGGTTTCTGAAGCTTTCTTT. Translation: CASSSRVSEAFF.

The sample holds a few counts of this clone. V is TRBV5-1 and J is TRBJ1-5, with 7 nucleotides matching TRBD1. Per the germline V gene, CDR1 is SGHRS and CDR2 is YFSETQ. The ends lost 2 bases at V and 5 bases at J; junction bases unmatched: 4. The length of the CDR3 is 14 residues. For the CDR3, the DNA is TGCGCCAGCAGCTTACGGCAGGGGGATCAGCCCCAGCATTTT. It yields the protein CASSLRQGDQPQHF. The full variable domain, rest sourced from reference TRBV5-1 and TRBJ1-5, is KAGVTQTPRYLIKTRGQQVTLSCSPISGHRSVSWYQQTPGQGLQFLFEYFSETQRNKGNFPGRFSGRQFSNSRSEMNVSTLELGDSALYLCASSLRQGDQPQHFGDGTRLSIL.

The chain links TRBV27 to TRBJ2-1, with 8 bases lining up with TRBD2. This CDR3 region has 15 residues. With V trimmed by 6 bases and J by 2 bases, 6 bases remained unmatched. Germline V gives CDR1 MNHEY, CDR2 SMNVEV (reference sequence). CDR3 in amino acids: CASSSGGATYNEQFF. In nucleotides, the CDR3 is TGTGCCAGCAGCTCGGGGGGGGCCACCTACAATGAGCAGTTCTTC.

This chain uses TRBV19 with TRBJ2-1; no firm D call. Germline V CDR1 and CDR2: LNHDA, SQIVND (reference sequence). The CDR3 has 12 amino acids. V shed 7 bases and J shed 9 bases, with 13 bases lying between them. CDR3 sequence: CASKTVSGEQFF. The DNA for the CDR3 is TGTGCCAGTAAGACGGTTTCAGGTGAGCAGTTCTTC.

This clone appeared a single time. V and J are TRBV18 and TRBJ1-2, with TRBD1 identical over 8 bases. Germline V gives CDR1 KGHSH, CDR2 LQKENI. After removal of 3 bases from V and 7 bases from J, the junction contained 7 bases not matched to a gene. The CDR3 loop spans 14 amino acids. The CDR3 region is CASSPRGQGAGYTF. CDR3 coding DNA: TGTGCCAGCTCACCGCGAGGACAGGGCGCTGGCTACACCTTC.

This clone appeared once. The gene calls are TRBV25-1 and TRBJ1-4; D is perhaps TRBD1 (6 bases). V lost 7 bases, J lost 6 bases, and 15 bases lay in between. Germline loops: CDR1 MGHDK, CDR2 SYGVNS. The CDR3 consists of 14 residues. CDR3 DNA sequence: TGTGCCAGCACTACCGGGACAAGACATGAAAAACTGTTTTTT. Protein: CASTTGTRHEKLFF.

This clone was seen once. V usage is TRBV19 and J usage is TRBJ2-7; tentatively, D is TRBD1 (6 bases). This CDR3 region has 15 residues. Germline CDR1 LNHDA, CDR2 SQIVND (reference sequence). V was cut by 1 base and J by 3 bases, with 13 bases left in between. The CDR3, as DNA: TGTGCCAGTAGTATAGTATCGGACAGAAACTACGAGCAGTACTTC. Its protein product is CASSIVSDRNYEQYF.

The chain recombines TRBV4-1 with TRBJ1-5; D remains unclear. Trimming stripped 0 bases from V and 3 bases from J, with 9 bases between. Germline lookup yields CDR1 MGHRA and CDR2 YSYEKL. The CDR3 length is 15 residues. CDR3 in amino acids: CASSQDQADNQPQHF. CDR3 bases: TGCGCCAGCAGCCAAGATCAGGCAGACAATCAGCCCCAGCATTTT.

V usage is TRBV4-1 and J usage is TRBJ2-1; 11 nucleotides align to TRBD2. The CDR3 runs to 20 residues. V lost 0 bases and J lost 7; bases outside the gene matches: 17. The germline gives CDR1 MGHRA, CDR2 YSYEKL. CDR3 in DNA: TGCGCCAGCAGCCAAGATCTGGTGACTAGCGGGATCCGGGTGGGGAATGAGCAGTTCTTC. Protein: CASSQDLVTSGIRVGNEQFF.

This chain links TRBV5-1 with TRBJ2-1; TRBD2 aligns across 10 bases. Germline V CDR1 and CDR2: SGHRS, YFSETQ. CDR3 length: 14 amino acids. V was pared by 4 bases and J by 6 bases, with 4 bases of the junction left unmatched. The DNA of the CDR3 is TGCGCCAGCAGCGCTAGCGGGAGCGTCAATGAGCAGTTCTTC. It translates to CASSASGSVNEQFF.

V is TRBV5-4 and J is TRBJ2-7; 9 nucleotides agree with TRBD2. Germline V CDR1 and CDR2: SGHNT, YYREEE (reference sequence). Trimming took 2 bases from V and 4 from J; bases not matched to a gene: 4. This CDR3 contains 14 residues. The DNA for the CDR3 is TGTGCCAGCAGCTTAATGAGCGGGGGGTACGAGCAGTACTTC. Its protein product is CASSLMSGGYEQYF.

This clone was detected only once. The chain recombines TRBV14 with TRBJ1-6; no firm D call. Trimming removed 0 bases from V and 10 bases from J, with 13 bases in between. CDR1 and CDR2 (germline): SGHDN, FVKESK. The CDR3 sequence is 15 residues long. The CDR3 sequence is CASSQESGPGSPLHF. The CDR3 DNA reads TGTGCCAGCAGCCAAGAGTCAGGTCCGGGGTCACCCCTCCACTTT.

The gene calls are TRBV5-4 and TRBJ2-7, with D tentatively TRBD2 (6 bases). V dropped 0 bases and J dropped 6 bases, with 13 bases sitting between them. Germline loops: CDR1 SGHNT, CDR2 YYREEE (reference sequence). CDR3 length equals 14 residues. CDR3 region: CASSLVGSSREQYF. CDR3 sequence (DNA): TGTGCCAGCAGCTTGGTCGGGAGCTCGCGCGAGCAGTACTTC.

J is TRBJ1-1 and V is TRBV10-2; TRBD1 is a possible D gene (6 bases). V was pared by 9 bases and J by 0 bases, with 14 bases between. There are 14 residues in the CDR3. CDR1 and CDR2 (germline): WSHSY, SAAADI. Written as DNA, the CDR3 is TGCGCCAGAGGGGGTGGGAGGGTGAACACTGAAGCTTTCTTT. Translation: CARGGGRVNTEAFF.

This clone was observed a handful of times. The chain employs TRBV18 and TRBJ2-4; 7 nucleotides align to TRBD1. CDR1 is KGHSH, CDR2 LQKENI, per germline. This CDR3 has 16 amino acids. The V segment lost 4 bases and the J segment 1 base; nucleotides outside the gene matches: 7. DNA of the CDR3: TGTGCCAGCTCACAATATAGACAGGGTGCCAAAAACATTCAGTACTTC. It specifies CASSQYRQGAKNIQYF.